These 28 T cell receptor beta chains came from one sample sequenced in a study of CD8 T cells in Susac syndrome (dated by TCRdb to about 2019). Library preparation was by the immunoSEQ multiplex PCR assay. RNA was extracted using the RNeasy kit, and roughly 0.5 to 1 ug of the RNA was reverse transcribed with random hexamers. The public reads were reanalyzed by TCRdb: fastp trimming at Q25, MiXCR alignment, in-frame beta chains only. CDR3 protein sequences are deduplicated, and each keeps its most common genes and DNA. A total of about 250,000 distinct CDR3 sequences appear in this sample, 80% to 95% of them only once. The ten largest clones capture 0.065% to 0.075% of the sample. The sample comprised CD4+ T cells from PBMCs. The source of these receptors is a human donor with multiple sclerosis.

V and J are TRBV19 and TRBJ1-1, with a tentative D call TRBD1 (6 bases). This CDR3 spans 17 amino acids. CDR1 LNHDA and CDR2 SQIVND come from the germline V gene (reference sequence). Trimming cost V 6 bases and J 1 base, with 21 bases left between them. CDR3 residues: CASRLTGSGSRNTEAFF. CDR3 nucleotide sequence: TGTGCCAGTAGATTAACAGGGTCGGGGAGTAGGAACACTGAAGCTTTCTTT. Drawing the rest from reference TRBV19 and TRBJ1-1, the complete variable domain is DGGITQSPKYLFRKEGQNVTLSCEQNLNHDAMYWYRQDPGQGLRLIYYSQIVNDFQKGDIAEGYSVSREKKESFPLTVTSAQKNPTAFYLCASRLTGSGSRNTEAFFGQGTRLTVV.

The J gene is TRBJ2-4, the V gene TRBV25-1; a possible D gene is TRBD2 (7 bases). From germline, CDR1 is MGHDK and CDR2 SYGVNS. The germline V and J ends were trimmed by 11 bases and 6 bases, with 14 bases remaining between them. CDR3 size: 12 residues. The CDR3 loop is CASGGVGNIQYF. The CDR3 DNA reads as TGTGCCTCGGGGGGCGTTGGAAACATTCAGTACTTC.

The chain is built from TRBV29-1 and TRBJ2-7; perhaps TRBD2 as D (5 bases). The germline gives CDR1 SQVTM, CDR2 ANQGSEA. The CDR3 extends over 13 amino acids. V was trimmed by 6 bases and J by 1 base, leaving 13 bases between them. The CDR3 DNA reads TGCAGCGTAGCGGACGGATGGTCCTACGAGCAGTACTTC. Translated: CSVADGWSYEQYF.

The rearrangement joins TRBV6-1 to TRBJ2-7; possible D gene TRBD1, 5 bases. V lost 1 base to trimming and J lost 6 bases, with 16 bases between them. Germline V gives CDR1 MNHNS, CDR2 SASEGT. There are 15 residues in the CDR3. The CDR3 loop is CASSEVRDSHSEQYF. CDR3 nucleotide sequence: TGTGCCAGCAGTGAAGTTAGAGACAGCCATTCCGAGCAGTACTTC.

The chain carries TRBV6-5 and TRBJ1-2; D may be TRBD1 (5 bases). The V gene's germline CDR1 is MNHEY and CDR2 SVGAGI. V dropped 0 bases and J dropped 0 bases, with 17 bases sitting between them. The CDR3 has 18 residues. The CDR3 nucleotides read TGTGCCAGCAGTTACTCGACCGGCCTCGGGGCATCTAACTATGGCTACACCTTC. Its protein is CASSYSTGLGASNYGYTF.

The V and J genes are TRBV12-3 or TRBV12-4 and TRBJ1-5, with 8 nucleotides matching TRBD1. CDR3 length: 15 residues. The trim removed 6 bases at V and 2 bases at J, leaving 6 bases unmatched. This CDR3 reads CASRRTGKGNQPQHF. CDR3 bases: TGTGCCAGCAGGAGGACAGGGAAAGGCAATCAGCCCCAGCATTTT.

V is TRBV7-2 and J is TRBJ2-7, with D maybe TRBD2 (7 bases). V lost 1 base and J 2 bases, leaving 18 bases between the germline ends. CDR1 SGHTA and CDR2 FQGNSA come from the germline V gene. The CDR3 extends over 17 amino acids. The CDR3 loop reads CASSLVGGRGPAYEQYF. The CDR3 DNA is TGTGCCAGCAGCTTAGTAGGGGGGAGGGGTCCCGCCTACGAGCAGTACTTC.

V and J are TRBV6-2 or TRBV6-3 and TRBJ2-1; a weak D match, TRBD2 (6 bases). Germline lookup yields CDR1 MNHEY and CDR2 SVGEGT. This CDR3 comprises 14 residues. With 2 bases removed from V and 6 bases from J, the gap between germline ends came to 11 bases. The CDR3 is CASSYTGTSNEQFF. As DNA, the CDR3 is TGTGCCAGCAGTTACACCGGGACTTCCAATGAGCAGTTCTTC.

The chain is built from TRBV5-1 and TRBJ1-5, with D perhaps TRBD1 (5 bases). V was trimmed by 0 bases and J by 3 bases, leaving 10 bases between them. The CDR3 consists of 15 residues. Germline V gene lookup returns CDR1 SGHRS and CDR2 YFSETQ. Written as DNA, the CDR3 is TGCGCCAGCAGCTTGGAAGCGGGGCTCAATCAGCCCCAGCATTTT. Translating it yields CASSLEAGLNQPQHF.

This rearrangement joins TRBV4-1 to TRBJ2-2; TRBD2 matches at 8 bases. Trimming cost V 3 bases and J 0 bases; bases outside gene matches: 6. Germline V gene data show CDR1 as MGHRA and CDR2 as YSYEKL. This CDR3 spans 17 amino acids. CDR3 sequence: CASSHFAGGANTGELFF. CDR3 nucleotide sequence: TGCGCCAGCAGCCATTTCGCGGGGGGCGCGAACACCGGGGAGCTGTTTTTT.

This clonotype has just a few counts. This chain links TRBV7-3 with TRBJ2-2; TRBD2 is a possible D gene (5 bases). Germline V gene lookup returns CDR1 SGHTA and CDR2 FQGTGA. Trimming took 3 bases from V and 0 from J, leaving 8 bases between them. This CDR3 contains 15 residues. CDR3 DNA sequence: TGTGCCAGCAGCTTGGGAGTCGCGAACACCGGGGAGCTGTTTTTT. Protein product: CASSLGVANTGELFF. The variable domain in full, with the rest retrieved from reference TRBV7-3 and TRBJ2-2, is GAGVSQTPSNKVTEKGKYVELRCDPISGHTALYWYRQSLGQGPEFLIYFQGTGAADDSGLPNDRFFAVRPEGSVSTLKIQRTERGDSAVYLCASSLGVANTGELFFGEGSRLTVL.

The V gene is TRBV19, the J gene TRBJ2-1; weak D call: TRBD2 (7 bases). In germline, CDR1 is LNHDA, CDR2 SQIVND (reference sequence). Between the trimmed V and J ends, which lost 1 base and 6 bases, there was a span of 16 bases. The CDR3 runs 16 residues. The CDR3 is CASSIGGGAKGNEQFF. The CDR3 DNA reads TGTGCCAGTAGTATAGGTGGGGGGGCTAAAGGCAATGAGCAGTTCTTC.

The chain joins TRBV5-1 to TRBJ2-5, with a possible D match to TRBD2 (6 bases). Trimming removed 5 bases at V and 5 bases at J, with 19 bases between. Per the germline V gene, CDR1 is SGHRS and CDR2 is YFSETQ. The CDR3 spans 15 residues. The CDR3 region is CASSSMEGGGETQYF. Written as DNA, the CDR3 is TGCGCCAGCAGTTCCATGGAGGGAGGAGGCGAGACCCAGTACTTC.

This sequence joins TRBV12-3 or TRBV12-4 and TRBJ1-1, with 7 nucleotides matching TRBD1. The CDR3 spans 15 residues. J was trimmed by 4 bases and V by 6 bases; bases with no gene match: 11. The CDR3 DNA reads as TGTGCCAGCAGGACCTACAGGGGAGTTAGCACTGAAGCTTTCTTT. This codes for CASRTYRGVSTEAFF.

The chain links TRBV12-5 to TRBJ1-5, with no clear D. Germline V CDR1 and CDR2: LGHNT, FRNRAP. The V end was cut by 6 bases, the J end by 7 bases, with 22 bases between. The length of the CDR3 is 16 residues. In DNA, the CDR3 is TGTGCTAGTGGCACCCCTTCCGTTGACGTCGAACAGCCCCAGCATTTT. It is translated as CASGTPSVDVEQPQHF.

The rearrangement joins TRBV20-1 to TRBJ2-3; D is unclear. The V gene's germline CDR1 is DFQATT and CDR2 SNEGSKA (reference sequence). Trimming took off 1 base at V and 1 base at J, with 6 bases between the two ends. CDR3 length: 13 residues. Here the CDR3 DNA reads TGCAGTGCTAGAGTTGCGGGCACAGATACGCAGTATTTT. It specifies CSARVAGTDTQYF.

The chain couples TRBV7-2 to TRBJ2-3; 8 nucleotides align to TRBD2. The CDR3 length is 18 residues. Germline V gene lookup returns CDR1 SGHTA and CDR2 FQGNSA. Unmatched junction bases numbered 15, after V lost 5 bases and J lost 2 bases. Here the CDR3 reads CASSPVIRSRGVTDTQYF. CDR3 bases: TGTGCCAGCAGCCCCGTAATTAGATCGCGGGGGGTCACAGATACGCAGTATTTT. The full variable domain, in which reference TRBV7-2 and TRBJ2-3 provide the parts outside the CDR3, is GAGVSQSPSNKVTEKGKDVELRCDPISGHTALYWYRQSLGQGLEFLIYFQGNSAPDKSGLPSDRFSAERTGGSVSTLTIQRTQQEDSAVYLCASSPVIRSRGVTDTQYFGPGTRLTVL.

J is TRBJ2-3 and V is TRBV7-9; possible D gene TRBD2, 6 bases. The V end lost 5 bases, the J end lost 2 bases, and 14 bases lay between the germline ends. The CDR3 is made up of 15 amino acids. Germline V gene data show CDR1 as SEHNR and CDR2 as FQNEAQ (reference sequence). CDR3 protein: CASSTGSGNTDTQYF. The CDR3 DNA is TGTGCCAGCAGCACAGGTAGCGGTAACACAGATACGCAGTATTTT.

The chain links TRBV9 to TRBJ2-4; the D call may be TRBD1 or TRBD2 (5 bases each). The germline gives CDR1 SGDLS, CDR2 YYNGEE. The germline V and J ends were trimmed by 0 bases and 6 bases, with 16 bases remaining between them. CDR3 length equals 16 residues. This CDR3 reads CASSVGGDPRANIQYF. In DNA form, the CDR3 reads TGTGCCAGCAGCGTAGGAGGGGATCCCCGGGCAAACATTCAGTACTTC.

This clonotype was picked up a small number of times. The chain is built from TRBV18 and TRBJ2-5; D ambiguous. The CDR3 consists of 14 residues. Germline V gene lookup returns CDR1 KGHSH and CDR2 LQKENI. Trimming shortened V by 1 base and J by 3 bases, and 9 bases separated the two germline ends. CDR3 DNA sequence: TGTGCCAGCTCACCACGGGTAAACGAAGAGACCCAGTACTTC. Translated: CASSPRVNEETQYF.

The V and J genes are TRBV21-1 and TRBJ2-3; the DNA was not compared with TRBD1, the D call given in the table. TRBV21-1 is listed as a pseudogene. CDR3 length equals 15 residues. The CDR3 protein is CASSKRTGDTDTQYF. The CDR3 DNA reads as TGTGCCAGCAGCAAAAGGACAGGGGACACAGATACGCAGTATTTT.

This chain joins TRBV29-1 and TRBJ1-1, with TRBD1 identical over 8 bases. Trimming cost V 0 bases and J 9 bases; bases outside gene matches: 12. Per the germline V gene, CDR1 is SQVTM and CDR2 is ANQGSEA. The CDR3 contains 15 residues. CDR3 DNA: TGCAGCGTTGAAGATGGGGTCAGGGGGCCGGAAAAAGCTTTCTTT. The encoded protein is CSVEDGVRGPEKAFF.

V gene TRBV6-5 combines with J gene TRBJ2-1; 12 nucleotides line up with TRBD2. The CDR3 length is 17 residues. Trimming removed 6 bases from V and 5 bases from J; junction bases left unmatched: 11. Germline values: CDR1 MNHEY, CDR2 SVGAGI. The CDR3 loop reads CASSYRGLAGPNNEQFF. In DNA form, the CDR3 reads TGTGCCAGCAGCTACCGTGGACTAGCGGGACCTAACAATGAGCAGTTCTTC.

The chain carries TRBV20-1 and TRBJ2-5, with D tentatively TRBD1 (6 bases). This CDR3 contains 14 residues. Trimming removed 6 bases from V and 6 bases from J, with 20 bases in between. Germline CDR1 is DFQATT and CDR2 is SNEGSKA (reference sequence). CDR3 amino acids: CSAKAPGVGQTQYF. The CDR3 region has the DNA TGCAGTGCCAAGGCCCCAGGGGTTGGTCAGACCCAGTACTTC.

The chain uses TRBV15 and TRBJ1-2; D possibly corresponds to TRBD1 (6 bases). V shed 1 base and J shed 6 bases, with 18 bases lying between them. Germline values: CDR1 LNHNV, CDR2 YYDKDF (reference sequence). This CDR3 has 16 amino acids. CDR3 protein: CATSRGGGARRDGYTF. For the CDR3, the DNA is TGTGCCACCAGCAGAGGAGGGGGAGCCCGGAGAGATGGCTACACCTTC.

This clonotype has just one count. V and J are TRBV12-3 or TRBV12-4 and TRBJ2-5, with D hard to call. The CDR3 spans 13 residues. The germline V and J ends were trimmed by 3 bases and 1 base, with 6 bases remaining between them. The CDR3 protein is CASSFGFQETQYF. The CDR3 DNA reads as TGTGCCAGCAGTTTTGGATTCCAAGAGACCCAGTACTTC.

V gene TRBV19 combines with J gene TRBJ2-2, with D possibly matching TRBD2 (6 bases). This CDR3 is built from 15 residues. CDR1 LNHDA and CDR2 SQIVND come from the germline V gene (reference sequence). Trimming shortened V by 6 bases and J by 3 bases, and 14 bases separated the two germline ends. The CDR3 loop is CASRRLGGDTGELFF. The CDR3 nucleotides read TGTGCCAGTAGGAGACTTGGCGGGGACACCGGGGAGCTGTTTTTT.

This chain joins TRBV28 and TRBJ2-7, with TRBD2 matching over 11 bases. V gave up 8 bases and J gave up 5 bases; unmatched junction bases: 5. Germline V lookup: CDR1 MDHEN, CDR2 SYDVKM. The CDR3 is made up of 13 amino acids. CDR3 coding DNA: TGTGCCAGCGCGGGTAGCGGGGGGGACGAGCAGTACTTC. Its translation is CASAGSGGDEQYF.